This is a list of T cell receptor beta chains from one sample in a study of T cell responses to AZD1222 COVID-19 vaccine. The repertoire was sequenced with immunoSEQ multiplex PCR; TCRdb's copy has only in-frame clones and lacks some. The sample includes 75,000 to 95,000 clones, more than 90% of them seen just once. The sequencing here drew on peripheral blood, taken on day 0 of AZD1222 vaccination. These receptors all come from an adult in good health. Both conserved end residues are part of each CDR3. A D gene is named only where the DNA matches it firmly. Where a row states a size, it is once, few, many or the class of an expanded clone; other rows omit it.

J	D	size	V	CDR3	DNA
TRBJ2-7	TRBD2	-	TRBV11-2	CASSPLAGEGEQYF	TGTGCCAGCAGCCCCCTAGCGGGAGAGGGCGAGCAGTACTTC
TRBJ1-4	TRBD1	once	TRBV6-1	CASSVSGTGFEDEKLFF	TGTGCCAGCAGTGTATCCGGGACAGGGTTTGAGGATGAAAAACTGTTTTTT
TRBJ2-3	-	-	TRBV7-9	CASSSYPDTQYF	TGTGCCAGCAGCTCTTACCCAGATACGCAGTATTTT
TRBJ1-2	TRBD1	-	TRBV30	CAWMGQGQGFNGYTF	TGTGCCTGGATGGGTCAGGGACAGGGATTTAATGGCTACACCTTC
TRBJ2-7	-	-	TRBV5-6	CASSGTVSYEQYF	TGTGCCAGCAGCGGGACGGTATCCTACGAGCAGTACTTC
TRBJ1-1	-	-	TRBV7-9	CASRVAGTEAFF	TGTGCCAGCAGAGTGGCTGGCACTGAAGCTTTCTTT
TRBJ2-7	-	-	TRBV12-3/TRBV12-4	CASSLGADEQYF	TGTGCCAGCAGCCTAGGGGCCGACGAGCAGTACTTC
TRBJ1-3	TRBD1	-	TRBV9	CASATGGVSGNTIYF	TGTGCCAGCGCGACAGGGGGAGTTTCTGGAAACACCATATATTTT
TRBJ1-5	TRBD1	-	TRBV11-3	CASSGQGDNQPQHF	TGTGCCAGCAGTGGACAGGGCGACAATCAGCCCCAGCATTTT
TRBJ2-1	-	-	TRBV12-3/TRBV12-4	CASSTPTGEQFF	TGTGCCAGCAGTACCCCGACTGGGGAGCAGTTCTTC
TRBJ1-6	TRBD1	-	TRBV30	CAWSVWTGTSPLHF	TGTGCCTGGAGTGTTTGGACAGGGACTTCACCCCTCCACTTT
TRBJ2-3	TRBD2	-	TRBV7-8	CASSLLAGGSTDTQYF	TGTGCCAGCAGCTTATTAGCGGGAGGGAGCACAGATACGCAGTATTTT
TRBJ2-1	TRBD2	-	TRBV4-2	CASSHPRGGGEDNEQFF	TGTGCCAGCAGCCACCCGAGGGGCGGGGGGGAAGACAATGAGCAGTTCTTC
TRBJ2-7	-	-	TRBV12-3/TRBV12-4	CASSYQQYF	TGTGCCAGCAGTTACCAGCAGTACTTC
TRBJ2-7	-	-	TRBV12-3/TRBV12-4	CASSLRDEQYF	TGTGCCAGCAGTTTAAGGGACGAGCAGTACTTC
TRBJ1-4	TRBD1	once	TRBV3-1/TRBV3-2	CASSLGQGEKLFF	TGTGCCAGCAGCCTAGGACAGGGAGAAAAACTGTTTTTT
TRBJ1-3	-	-	TRBV5-5	CASSFWLKNTIYF	TGTGCCAGCAGCTTTTGGTTGAAGAACACCATATATTTT
TRBJ2-3	TRBD2	-	TRBV11-2	CASSPQLPSGGRTDTQYF	TGTGCCAGCAGCCCACAACTACCCAGCGGGGGCCGCACAGATACGCAGTATTTT
TRBJ1-1	TRBD1	-	TRBV29-1	CSPWRGQGNTEAFF	TGCAGCCCTTGGAGGGGGCAGGGGAACACTGAAGCTTTCTTT
TRBJ1-1	-	-	TRBV30	CAWSTGYTEAFF	TGTGCCTGGAGTACAGGGTACACTGAAGCTTTCTTT
TRBJ1-1	-	once	TRBV7-3	CASSLVGAGEGTEAFF	TGTGCCAGCAGCTTAGTGGGGGCCGGGGAGGGCACTGAAGCTTTCTTT
TRBJ1-1	-	-	TRBV14	CASSQVGGTEAFF	TGTGCCAGCAGCCAAGTCGGGGGCACTGAAGCTTTCTTT
TRBJ2-3	TRBD1	once	TRBV15	CATSRDVRDRGRTDTQYF	TGTGCCACCAGCAGAGATGTCCGGGACAGGGGACGCACAGATACGCAGTATTTT
TRBJ1-2	-	-	TRBV5-1	CASSLLAANYGYTF	TGCGCCAGCAGCTTGCTCGCAGCTAACTATGGCTACACCTTC
TRBJ2-5	TRBD2	-	TRBV4-3	CASSQDSSRPSGIQETQYF	TGCGCCAGCAGCCAAGACTCCTCGCGTCCTAGCGGCATCCAAGAGACCCAGTACTTC
TRBJ2-5	-	-	TRBV2	CASGPQGTGETQYF	TGTGCCAGCGGCCCCCAGGGGACGGGTGAGACCCAGTACTTC
TRBJ1-6	-	-	TRBV14	CASSQDPGSPLHF	TGTGCCAGCAGCCAAGATCCGGGTTCACCCCTCCACTTT
TRBJ1-2	-	-	TRBV5-1	CASSLGQPNYGYTF	TGCGCCAGCAGCTTGGGGCAGCCTAACTATGGCTACACCTTC
TRBJ1-2	-	-	TRBV5-6	CASSLSTEFYGYTF	TGTGCCAGCAGCTTAAGCACGGAGTTCTATGGCTACACCTTC
TRBJ1-5	-	-	TRBV6-5	CASSYTLGDQPQHF	TGTGCCAGCAGTTACACACTAGGGGATCAGCCCCAGCATTTT
TRBJ1-3	-	-	TRBV19	CASSISLAASSGNTIYF	TGTGCCAGTAGTATTAGCTTGGCGGCAAGCTCTGGAAACACCATATATTTT
TRBJ1-1	-	-	TRBV6-1	CASSEIHLTEAFF	TGTGCCAGCAGTGAAATACATTTAACTGAAGCTTTCTTT
TRBJ1-3	TRBD1	-	TRBV19	CATIDRGASSGNTIYF	TGTGCCACAATCGACAGGGGAGCGAGCTCTGGAAACACCATATATTTT
TRBJ1-1	-	-	TRBV5-4	CASSLAPDTEAFF	TGTGCCAGCAGCTTGGCCCCGGACACTGAAGCTTTCTTT
TRBJ1-1	-	once	TRBV5-1	CASSWGRPTKLGTEAFF	TGCGCCAGCAGCTGGGGGAGACCGACAAAATTGGGCACTGAAGCTTTCTTT
TRBJ2-6	-	-	TRBV6-6	CASSHLDSSGSGANVLTF	TGTGCCAGCAGTCATTTGGACAGTTCCGGATCTGGGGCCAACGTCCTGACTTTC
TRBJ2-2	TRBD2	-	TRBV3-1/TRBV3-2	CASSQVWRGAVNTGELFF	TGTGCCAGCAGCCAAGTGTGGCGGGGGGCTGTGAACACCGGGGAGCTGTTTTTT
TRBJ2-4	-	-	TRBV19	CASSDSPPKNIQYF	TGTGCCAGTAGTGACAGTCCTCCCAAAAACATTCAGTACTTC
TRBJ1-5	-	-	TRBV4-1	CASSQEGAQYSNQPQHF	TGCGCCAGCAGCCAAGAAGGTGCACAGTATAGCAATCAGCCCCAGCATTTT
TRBJ2-3	TRBD2	-	TRBV4-2	CASSQASGSTDTQYF	TGTGCCAGCAGCCAAGCTAGCGGTAGCACAGATACGCAGTATTTT
TRBJ2-7	TRBD1	-	TRBV4-1	CASSQPTGEGMVYEQYF	TGCGCCAGCAGCCAGCCGACAGGGGAAGGTATGGTCTACGAGCAGTACTTC
TRBJ2-7	-	-	TRBV5-1	CASTPDGSYEQYF	TGCGCCAGCACCCCGGACGGCTCCTACGAGCAGTACTTC
TRBJ2-5	TRBD2	-	TRBV11-2	CASSLIRLAGEETQYF	TGTGCCAGCAGCTTAATCCGACTAGCGGGGGAAGAGACCCAGTACTTC
TRBJ1-2	-	-	TRBV28	CASSFEGGHGYTF	TGTGCCAGCAGTTTCGAGGGGGGCCATGGCTACACCTTC
TRBJ2-3	-	-	TRBV11-3	CASGFRRSDTQYF	TGTGCCAGCGGGTTTCGGCGATCAGATACGCAGTATTTT
TRBJ2-7	TRBD1	few	TRBV7-6	CASSLVPPRTGGYEQYF	TGTGCCAGCAGCTTAGTACCCCCGAGGACAGGGGGGTACGAGCAGTACTTC
TRBJ1-2	-	-	TRBV5-1	CASSLGASNYGYTF	TGCGCCAGCAGCTTGGGGGCATCTAACTATGGCTACACCTTC
TRBJ2-2	-	few	TRBV7-3	CASSSTGELFF	TGTGCCAGCAGCTCCACCGGGGAGCTGTTTTTT
TRBJ2-3	-	-	TRBV4-1	CASSQGTVGTDTQYF	TGCGCCAGCAGCCAAGGGACCGTGGGCACAGATACGCAGTATTTT
TRBJ1-2	-	-	TRBV12-3/TRBV12-4	CASSHWTDYGYTF	TGTGCCAGCAGCCACTGGACGGACTATGGCTACACCTTC
TRBJ1-5	TRBD1	-	TRBV5-4	CASSPGQGRQPQHF	TGTGCCAGCAGCCCTGGACAGGGCAGACAGCCCCAGCATTTT
TRBJ1-4	-	-	TRBV24-1	CATSDSGATNEKLFF	TGTGCCACCAGTGATTCAGGGGCGACTAATGAAAAACTGTTTTTT
TRBJ2-1	TRBD2	once	TRBV9	CASSVGSSGYNEQFF	TGTGCCAGCAGCGTAGGATCTAGCGGATACAATGAGCAGTTCTTC
TRBJ2-1	TRBD2	-	TRBV4-2	CASSQEQRGVASEQFF	TGTGCCAGCAGCCAAGAGCAGCGGGGGGTGGCAAGTGAGCAGTTCTTC
TRBJ1-4	-	-	TRBV6-1	CASSEGGGLASNEKLFF	TGTGCCAGCAGTGAAGGGGGAGGGTTGGCATCTAATGAAAAACTGTTTTTT
TRBJ1-6	-	-	TRBV27	CASSFGSGNSPLHF	TGTGCCAGCAGTTTCGGGTCCGGAAATTCACCCCTCCACTTT
TRBJ1-1	-	-	TRBV24-1	CATSDLNTEAFF	TGTGCCACCAGTGATTTGAACACTGAAGCTTTCTTT